This is a list of T cell receptor beta chains from one sample in a study of shared clonotypes between healthy human individuals. TCRdb keeps only in-frame clones here, not all; method: immunoSEQ multiplex PCR. The sample yields 2 million to 3 million clones, approximately 93% seen once. The sequenced material came from naive CD4+ T cells from PBMCs. The receptors derive from a man aged 18-30 years in good health. Some clones in this sample may be carry-over from other donors' samples. The CDR3 runs from the conserved cysteine through the conserved F or W. A D gene is named only where the DNA matches it firmly. Size is stated for part of the rows, as once, few or many counts, or as a class when the clone is expanded.

TRBJ2-7,-,TRBD2,TRBV25-1,CASSDRAGGHEQYF,TGTGCCAGCAGTGACCGGGCGGGGGGCCACGAGCAGTACTTC
TRBJ2-3,-,-,TRBV27,CASKGVDTQYF,TGTGCCAGCAAGGGGGTGGATACGCAGTATTTT
TRBJ1-3,-,-,TRBV9,CASSVTLSGNTIYF,TGTGCCAGCAGCGTAACCCTCTCTGGAAACACCATATATTTT
TRBJ2-7,-,-,TRBV5-1,CASSLNEGLAYEQYF,TGCGCCAGCAGCTTGAATGAGGGGCTCGCCTACGAGCAGTACTTC
TRBJ2-7,-,-,TRBV4-1,CASSQDPTGFLYEQYF,TGCGCCAGCAGCCAAGATCCGACCGGGTTTCTCTACGAGCAGTACTTC
TRBJ2-3,-,-,TRBV5-4,CASSGGPNFGTDTQYF,TGTGCCAGCAGCGGAGGACCTAACTTTGGGACAGATACGCAGTATTTT
TRBJ2-5,-,-,TRBV5-6,CASSRGPRETQYF,TGTGCCAGCAGCCGGGGGCCAAGGGAGACCCAGTACTTC
TRBJ2-1,-,-,TRBV18,CASSPPGGRVNEQFF,TGTGCCAGCTCACCACCCGGGGGGCGGGTCAATGAGCAGTTCTTC
TRBJ1-2,-,-,TRBV2,CASSQALNYGYTF,TGTGCCAGCAGCCAAGCTCTTAACTATGGCTACACCTTC
TRBJ1-3,-,-,TRBV5-1,CASSISYSSGNTIYF,TGCGCCAGCAGCATTAGCTATAGCTCTGGAAACACCATATATTTT
TRBJ1-2,-,-,TRBV5-1,CASSEPHLDSPRRTNGYTF,TGCGCCAGCAGCGAGCCACACCTGGACAGCCCGCGGAGAACTAATGGCTACACCTTC
TRBJ2-1,-,TRBD2,TRBV6-4,CASSATSGTYNEQFF,TGTGCCAGCAGCGCCACTAGCGGGACCTACAATGAGCAGTTCTTC
TRBJ1-1,-,-,TRBV14,CASSQGWGQMNTEAFF,TGTGCCAGCAGCCAAGGTTGGGGACAAATGAACACTGAAGCTTTCTTT
TRBJ2-5,-,TRBD2,TRBV5-1,CASSLSGRVQETQYF,TGCGCCAGCAGCTTGAGCGGGAGGGTGCAAGAGACCCAGTACTTC
TRBJ1-2,-,-,TRBV19,CASSIVASYGYTF,TGTGCCAGTAGTATAGTAGCTTCCTATGGCTACACCTTC
TRBJ2-7,-,TRBD2,TRBV28,CASSPTSGISYEQYF,TGTGCCAGCAGCCCGACTAGCGGGATATCCTACGAGCAGTACTTC
TRBJ2-7,-,-,TRBV10-1,CASSESGDGNSYEQYF,TGCGCCAGCAGTGAGTCTGGTGACGGAAACTCCTACGAGCAGTACTTC
TRBJ2-6,-,-,TRBV7-6,CASSLNQGIGANVLTF,TGTGCCAGCAGCTTGAACCAGGGTATCGGGGCCAACGTCCTGACTTTC
TRBJ2-1,-,TRBD1,TRBV4-3,CASSQDRGGNEQFF,TGCGCCAGCAGCCAGGACAGGGGTGGGAATGAGCAGTTCTTC
TRBJ2-6,-,TRBD1,TRBV6-1,CASSADRVGTGANVLTF,TGTGCCAGCAGTGCGGACAGGGTTGGTACTGGGGCCAACGTCCTGACTTTC
TRBJ2-7,-,-,TRBV28,CASSTTSYEQYF,TGTGCCAGCAGCACGACCTCTTACGAGCAGTACTTC
TRBJ1-2,-,-,TRBV21-1,CASSKVDWNSGYTF,TGTGCCAGCAGCAAAGTCGATTGGAACTCTGGCTACACCTTC
TRBJ2-5,-,-,TRBV5-1,CASSIQPTAQETQYF,TGCGCCAGCAGCATCCAGCCGACAGCACAAGAGACCCAGTACTTC
TRBJ1-1,-,-,TRBV28,CASSLDREAFF,TGTGCCAGCAGCCTTGACAGGGAAGCTTTCTTT
TRBJ1-2,once,-,TRBV10-3,CAISESRGKNTSTRYGYTF,TGTGCCATCAGTGAGTCTAGGGGAAAAAATACAAGTACTCGCTATGGCTACACCTTC
TRBJ2-7,-,-,TRBV2,CASNRQGTGGEQYF,TGTGCCAGCAACCGACAGGGGACCGGGGGGGAGCAGTACTTC
TRBJ2-1,-,-,TRBV6-5,CASRLGYNEQFF,TGTGCCAGCCGGTTAGGTTACAATGAGCAGTTCTTC
TRBJ1-2,-,-,TRBV5-3,CASSRDITRGYTF,TGTGCCAGCAGCCGGGACATTACGCGGGGCTACACCTTC
TRBJ2-7,-,-,TRBV5-1,CASSHSAPNYEQYF,TGCGCCAGCAGCCACTCTGCGCCTAACTACGAGCAGTACTTC
TRBJ1-3,-,-,TRBV5-6,CASSQPNGDTIYF,TGTGCCAGCAGCCAACCCAATGGGGACACCATATATTTT
TRBJ2-1,-,-,TRBV6-9,CASLPYNEQFF,TGTGCCAGCCTACCCTACAATGAGCAGTTCTTC
TRBJ2-1,-,TRBD1,TRBV6-4,CASSPGTGVTYNEQFF,TGTGCCAGCAGTCCCGGGACAGGGGTGACCTACAATGAGCAGTTCTTC
TRBJ2-2,-,-,TRBV7-9,CASSFFGREGTSGELFF,TGTGCCAGCAGCTTCTTCGGCAGAGAGGGCACCTCTGGGGAGCTGTTTTTT
TRBJ2-7,once,-,TRBV29-1,CSVRGPSNEQYF,TGCAGCGTTCGGGGGCCCAGCAACGAGCAGTACTTC
TRBJ2-3,-,TRBD2,TRBV2,CASSELSLAGVSDTQYF,TGTGCCAGCAGTGAATTATCACTAGCGGGAGTTTCTGATACGCAGTATTTT
TRBJ1-2,few,-,TRBV19,CASKALTYGYTF,TGTGCCAGTAAGGCCCTGACCTATGGCTACACCTTC
TRBJ1-5,-,-,TRBV28,CATSFRSGSGQPQHF,TGTGCCACCTCCTTCCGGTCCGGTTCTGGTCAGCCCCAGCATTTT
TRBJ1-3,-,-,TRBV9,CASSEDSRGVMRGNTIYF,TGTGCCAGCAGCGAGGATTCCCGGGGGGTAATGCGAGGAAACACCATATATTTT
TRBJ2-3,-,-,TRBV9,CASSATTSTDTQYF,TGTGCCAGCAGCGCAACTACTAGCACAGATACGCAGTATTTT
TRBJ2-6,-,-,TRBV7-9,CASSRGEGVRSGANVLTF,TGTGCCAGCAGCAGAGGGGAGGGGGTACGCTCTGGGGCCAACGTCCTGACTTTC
TRBJ1-1,-,-,TRBV30,CAWSDEHYTEAFF,TGTGCCTGGAGCGACGAGCATTACACTGAAGCTTTCTTT
TRBJ1-3,-,-,TRBV30,CAWARGEPGNTIYF,TGTGCCTGGGCCCGGGGGGAACCTGGAAACACCATATATTTT
TRBJ1-1,-,TRBD1,TRBV6-6,CASRRQGVVTEAFF,TGTGCCAGCAGAAGACAGGGGGTAGTCACTGAAGCTTTCTTT
TRBJ1-5,-,-,TRBV7-8,CASSLLAGASNQPQHF,TGTGCCAGCAGCTTATTGGCGGGGGCAAGCAATCAGCCCCAGCATTTT
TRBJ1-5,once,TRBD1,TRBV4-1,CASSQVQGLGQPQHF,TGCGCCAGCAGCCAAGTACAGGGGCTGGGTCAGCCCCAGCATTTT
TRBJ1-2,-,TRBD1,TRBV2,CASSEQGDYGYTF,TGTGCCAGCAGTGAACAGGGGGACTATGGCTACACCTTC
TRBJ1-4,-,TRBD1,TRBV7-6,CASSLGTGNEKLFF,TGTGCCAGCAGCTTGGGGACAGGGAATGAAAAACTGTTTTTT
TRBJ2-5,-,-,TRBV19,CASSIAIPPGTQYF,TGTGCCAGTAGTATCGCGATCCCTCCGGGGACCCAGTACTTC
TRBJ1-1,-,TRBD1,TRBV18,CASSPDRADTEAFF,TGTGCCAGCTCGCCGGACAGGGCGGACACTGAAGCTTTCTTT
TRBJ2-7,-,-,TRBV28,CASSRGGGPYEQYF,TGTGCCAGCAGCCGGGGAGGGGGACCCTACGAGCAGTACTTC
TRBJ2-1,-,-,TRBV7-3,CASSSTGTDSYNEQFF,TGTGCCAGCAGCTCGACCGGGACTGACTCCTACAATGAGCAGTTCTTC
TRBJ2-5,-,-,TRBV6-1,CASSEWGGTQETQYF,TGTGCCAGCAGTGAATGGGGCGGGACCCAAGAGACCCAGTACTTC
TRBJ2-5,-,-,TRBV5-1,CASSQPTGMGKTQYF,TGCGCCAGCAGCCAACCAACAGGGATGGGTAAGACCCAGTACTTC